These T cell receptor beta chains were read from a single sample in a study of identical twins. TCRdb analysed the 5' RACE reads with MiXCR anew, one entry per CDR3 protein. The sample shows a few hundred thousand distinct CDR3 sequences, about 13% of them seen only once. These data are also associated with another study on yellow fever vaccine responses in identical twins.

The specimen was CD4+ T cells sorted from blood. The receptor set was obtained from a young woman in good health. Each CDR3 is given with its conserved first and last residue. A D gene is named only where the DNA matches it firmly. Not all rows give a size; the values are once, few, many and, for expanded clones, a class.

clone_size	d_call	v_call	j_call	cdr3_nt	cdr3_aa
many	TRBD2	TRBV29-1	TRBJ2-1	TGCAGCGTTAAACCGGGACTAGCGGGAGATGAGCAGTTCTTC	CSVKPGLAGDEQFF
few	NA	TRBV20-1	TRBJ2-1	TGCAGTGCTTTCAGGGGGGGTTTCGGACACAATGAGCAGTTCTTC	CSAFRGGFGHNEQFF
few	NA	TRBV6-1	TRBJ1-1	TGTGCCATCCGGGACATTCTAGCGAACACTGAAGCTTTCTTT	CAIRDILANTEAFF
many	TRBD2	TRBV20-1	TRBJ2-3	TGCAGTGCTTTTCAACTAGCGGGAGGGGCAGATACGCAGTATTTT	CSAFQLAGGADTQYF
NA	TRBD1	TRBV4-2	TRBJ2-7	TGTGCCAGCAGCCCACACAGGGGGCGTTCCCCCTACGAGCAGTACTTC	CASSPHRGRSPYEQYF
NA	NA	TRBV6-1	TRBJ1-2	TGTGCCAGCTTCGGACGGAGGATGGCTAACTATGGCTACACCTTC	CASFGRRMANYGYTF
NA	NA	TRBV12-5	TRBJ2-7	TGTGCTAGTGCCAATACAGGTGTCCCCAACGAGCAGTACTTC	CASANTGVPNEQYF
NA	NA	TRBV18	TRBJ1-1	TGTGCCAGCTCCCCCCCGGGAAGGCCGAACACTGAAGCTTTCTTT	CASSPPGRPNTEAFF
few	TRBD2	TRBV20-1	TRBJ2-3	TGCAGTGCTAGAGTCGGCGGGAGAGATACGCAGTATTTT	CSARVGGRDTQYF
NA	TRBD1	TRBV7-3	TRBJ2-1	TGTGCCAGCAGCTTAAACAGGGGAAACAATGAGCAGTTCTTC	CASSLNRGNNEQFF
NA	NA	TRBV10-3	TRBJ2-2	TGTGCCATCAGTGAAGGTTACACCGGGGAGCTGTTTTTT	CAISEGYTGELFF
few	NA	TRBV5-1	TRBJ1-1	TGCGCCAGCAGCGCTGCCCCGGGGGAGGACACTGAAGCTTTCTTT	CASSAAPGEDTEAFF
many	NA	TRBV5-1	TRBJ2-6	TGCGCCAGCAGCTTGGAACAGATAAGCTCTGGGGCCAACGTCCTGACTTTC	CASSLEQISSGANVLTF
many	NA	TRBV12-3/TRBV12-4	TRBJ2-5	TGTGCCAGCAGTTTGATGCTTAGTGGGCGGCCAGAGACCCAGTACTTC	CASSLMLSGRPETQYF
NA	NA	TRBV20-1	TRBJ1-6	TGCAGTGCTGCCAGGAGCTCCTATAATTCACCCCTCCACTTT	CSAARSSYNSPLHF
NA	NA	TRBV9	TRBJ2-2	TGTGCCAGCAGCGTAAAAGGTCGGGAGTCGGCCGGGGAGCTGTTTTTT	CASSVKGRESAGELFF
NA	TRBD1	TRBV4-2	TRBJ1-1	TGTGCCAGCAGCCAGGGGGACAGGGCATCCACTGAAGCTTTCTTT	CASSQGDRASTEAFF
NA	TRBD2	TRBV5-1	TRBJ2-1	TGCGCCAGCAGAGGGACTAGCGTTAACAATGAGCAGTTCTTC	CASRGTSVNNEQFF
NA	NA	TRBV7-9	TRBJ1-2	TGTGCCAGCAGCTTAGCTCCGGGTTCTGGCTACACCTTC	CASSLAPGSGYTF
many	TRBD2	TRBV10-2	TRBJ2-5	TGCGCCAGCAGCACTAGCGGGAGGCCCCAAGAGACCCAGTACTTC	CASSTSGRPQETQYF
NA	TRBD1	TRBV6-2/TRBV6-3	TRBJ2-7	TGTGCCAGCATCGAAATCGCCGGGACAGCTACTTCCGAGCAGTACTTC	CASIEIAGTATSEQYF
few	NA	TRBV20-1	TRBJ2-1	TGCAGTGCTAGAGATGGGTCGGGGCTCTACAATGAGCAGTTCTTC	CSARDGSGLYNEQFF
NA	NA	TRBV7-3	TRBJ1-5	TGTGCCAGCAGCTTAGAACGGGGCTCTTGCAATCAGCCCCAGCATTTT	CASSLERGSCNQPQHF
few	TRBD2	TRBV7-8	TRBJ2-3	TGTGCCAGCGGGTATTTTAGCGGGAGGGCGGCAGATACGCAGTATTTT	CASGYFSGRAADTQYF
NA	TRBD1	TRBV18	TRBJ2-6	TGTGCCAGCTCACCATTATCCGGGACAGGGCCTGGGGCCAACGTCCTGACTTTC	CASSPLSGTGPGANVLTF
few	NA	TRBV4-1	TRBJ2-3	TGCGCCAGCAGCCAATTAGCGATGTTTACAGATACGCAGTATTTT	CASSQLAMFTDTQYF
few	TRBD1	TRBV6-2/TRBV6-3	TRBJ2-3	TGTGCCAGCAAGGGGACAGTCATCACAGATACGCAGTATTTT	CASKGTVITDTQYF
many	TRBD1	TRBV12-3/TRBV12-4	TRBJ2-5	TGTGCCAGCAGGCCCGGACAGGGCTTAGAGACCCAGTACTTC	CASRPGQGLETQYF
NA	TRBD1	TRBV20-1	TRBJ1-1	TGCAGTGCTGGGGGACAGGGGGCAACTGAAGCTTTCTTT	CSAGGQGATEAFF
few	TRBD2	TRBV4-3	TRBJ2-5	TGCGCCAGCAGCTATCGCCTAGCGGGAGGGGATTTCCAAGAGACCCAGTACTTC	CASSYRLAGGDFQETQYF
NA	TRBD1	TRBV6-2/TRBV6-3	TRBJ2-1	TGTGCCAGCAGTTACTCCACAGTAGGGGACAGCTCCTACAATGAGCAGTTCTTC	CASSYSTVGDSSYNEQFF
few	NA	TRBV11-1	TRBJ1-1	TGTGCCAGCAAGCACGGGGCTATGAACACTGAAGCTTTCTTT	CASKHGAMNTEAFF
few	NA	TRBV25-1	TRBJ2-3	TGTGCCAGCAGTGAATTCTTATTAACTAGCACAGATACGCAGTATTTT	CASSEFLLTSTDTQYF
NA	NA	TRBV2	TRBJ2-2	TGTGCCAGCAGTGCGCAGTTCGGCACCGGGGAGCTGTTTTTT	CASSAQFGTGELFF
few	TRBD2	TRBV28	TRBJ2-7	TGTGCCAGCAGTTTCGGAGCGGGGGGGCGCTACGAGCAGTACTTC	CASSFGAGGRYEQYF
few	TRBD2	TRBV28	TRBJ2-1	TGTGCCAGCAGTCCCCCAAACGGACTAGCGGGAGTTTCGCGGCAGTTCTTC	CASSPPNGLAGVSRQFF
few	NA	TRBV3-1	TRBJ2-1	TGTGCCAGCAGCCAAGATCCCCTTTACTCCCGGTTCTTC	CASSQDPLYSRFF
NA	TRBD1	TRBV7-9	TRBJ1-4	TGTGCCAGCGGACAGGGAAACGAAAAACTGTTTTTT	CASGQGNEKLFF
few	NA	TRBV7-9	TRBJ1-2	TGTGCCAGCAGCCCACTAACAGGGAGCGGAGGCTACACCTTC	CASSPLTGSGGYTF
NA	TRBD1	TRBV6-5	TRBJ2-7	TGTGCCAGCAGTTACTCCGGGACAGGGTTCAACGAGCAGTACTTC	CASSYSGTGFNEQYF
NA	NA	TRBV20-1	TRBJ2-2	TGCAGTGCTAGGTCGGGGGAGTTCGCGAACACCGGGGAGCTGTTTTTT	CSARSGEFANTGELFF
NA	TRBD2	TRBV20-1	TRBJ2-1	TGCAGTGCTGTCGACGGGACTAGAAAGGGCGATGAGCAGTTCTTC	CSAVDGTRKGDEQFF
NA	NA	TRBV19	TRBJ1-5	TGTGCCAGTAGTGCCTCTCCAGCATCGGGGAACCAGCATTTT	CASSASPASGNQHF
NA	NA	TRBV12-3/TRBV12-4	TRBJ2-1	TGTGCCAGCAGTCCGAGGAAAGACGGAAGTGAGCAGTTCTTC	CASSPRKDGSEQFF
few	NA	TRBV9	TRBJ2-7	TGTGCCAGCAGCGTGGGTCAGGGCAACGAGCAGTACTTC	CASSVGQGNEQYF
many	NA	TRBV12-3/TRBV12-4	TRBJ1-1	TGTGCCAGCAGCCGACACTCTTCGGCCACTGAAGCTTTCTTT	CASSRHSSATEAFF